A selection of T cell receptor beta chains follows, all from one sample in a study of blood T cell repertoires in COVID-19. Sequencing used immunoSEQ multiplex PCR; TCRdb keeps in-frame clones, though not all of them. This table has around 280,000 clones, about 90% appearing once. Specimen: peripheral blood. The receptors stem from a woman aged 45-65 years who had recovered from COVID-19. Each CDR3 is given with its conserved first and last residue. Fields, in order: V gene, D gene, clone size, J gene, CDR3 DNA, CDR3 protein. The D gene is left open where the match is weak. Where a row states a size, it is once, few, many or the class of an expanded clone; other rows omit it.

v_gene: TRBV18; d_gene: -; abundance: -; j_gene: TRBJ1-2; CDR3nt: TGTGCCAGCTCACCGACAACAGGAGATTACACCTTC; CDR3aa: CASSPTTGDYTF
v_gene: TRBV19; d_gene: -; abundance: -; j_gene: TRBJ2-7; CDR3nt: TGTGCCAGTAGCCGGGACTTCAACTCCTACGAGCAGTACTTC; CDR3aa: CASSRDFNSYEQYF
v_gene: TRBV5-1; d_gene: TRBD2; abundance: -; j_gene: TRBJ2-2; CDR3nt: TGCGCCAGCAGCTTGCCGACTAGCGGGGGGGCGAGGGAGCTGTTTTTT; CDR3aa: CASSLPTSGGARELFF
v_gene: TRBV20-1; d_gene: -; abundance: few; j_gene: TRBJ2-7; CDR3nt: TGCAGTGCTAGTGGTCAGGGCGGGACGTACAACGAGCAGTACTTC; CDR3aa: CSASGQGGTYNEQYF
v_gene: TRBV13; d_gene: TRBD1; abundance: -; j_gene: TRBJ2-7; CDR3nt: TGTGCCAGCAGCGGGGCAAGACAGGGGGCTAGGTACGAGCAGTACTTC; CDR3aa: CASSGARQGARYEQYF
v_gene: TRBV5-8; d_gene: -; abundance: -; j_gene: TRBJ2-1; CDR3nt: TGTGCCAGCAGCCCCCTTTTCAGGCATGTCAATGAGCAGTTCTTC; CDR3aa: CASSPLFRHVNEQFF
v_gene: TRBV3-1/TRBV3-2; d_gene: -; abundance: -; j_gene: TRBJ2-1; CDR3nt: TGTGCCAGCAGCCAAGACCTCCCCTTCGGTGAGCAGTTCTTC; CDR3aa: CASSQDLPFGEQFF
v_gene: TRBV27; d_gene: -; abundance: -; j_gene: TRBJ2-1; CDR3nt: TGTGCCAGCAGTTTAAAGAAAGGGGGGGCCCTACCGTACAATGAGCAGTTCTTC; CDR3aa: CASSLKKGGALPYNEQFF
v_gene: TRBV6-5; d_gene: -; abundance: -; j_gene: TRBJ2-5; CDR3nt: TGTGCCAGCAGTTACTCCAGACTAGTCAGGGAGACCCAGTACTTC; CDR3aa: CASSYSRLVRETQYF
v_gene: TRBV15; d_gene: TRBD1; abundance: -; j_gene: TRBJ1-2; CDR3nt: TGTGCCACCAGCAGAGATCCAGGGGGTGGCTACACCTTC; CDR3aa: CATSRDPGGGYTF
v_gene: TRBV3-1/TRBV3-2; d_gene: -; abundance: -; j_gene: TRBJ2-3; CDR3nt: TGTGCCAGCAGCCAAGGCCCACACCCTACAGATACGCAGTATTTT; CDR3aa: CASSQGPHPTDTQYF
v_gene: TRBV7-2; d_gene: -; abundance: -; j_gene: TRBJ1-2; CDR3nt: TGTGCCAGCAGCTTATCGGCAGGGTTCGCTTTGTACTTC; CDR3aa: CASSLSAGFALYF
v_gene: TRBV29-1; d_gene: -; abundance: -; j_gene: TRBJ2-5; CDR3nt: TGCAGCGTTGAAGAGACCCGGGCAGGGGAGACCCAGTACTTC; CDR3aa: CSVEETRAGETQYF
v_gene: TRBV30; d_gene: -; abundance: few; j_gene: TRBJ2-1; CDR3nt: TGTGCCTGGAGTCCCCAAAGACTAGACTACAATGAGCAGTTCTTC; CDR3aa: CAWSPQRLDYNEQFF
v_gene: TRBV18; d_gene: -; abundance: -; j_gene: TRBJ2-1; CDR3nt: TGTGCCAGCTCACCGCCGTCCAGCCGGGAGACTTACAATGAGCAGTTCTTC; CDR3aa: CASSPPSSRETYNEQFF
v_gene: TRBV19; d_gene: TRBD1; abundance: -; j_gene: TRBJ2-1; CDR3nt: TGTGCCAGTAGTACTACAGGGGGGCCGGCCTCTGAGCAGTTCTTC; CDR3aa: CASSTTGGPASEQFF
v_gene: TRBV5-1; d_gene: TRBD1; abundance: -; j_gene: TRBJ1-2; CDR3nt: TGCGCCAGCAGCTTGATACCGGGACAGGGGGCTTCTGGCTACACCTTC; CDR3aa: CASSLIPGQGASGYTF
v_gene: TRBV6-1; d_gene: -; abundance: -; j_gene: TRBJ1-1; CDR3nt: TGTGCCAGCAGTGATTTTTTGGCGACAAACACTGAAGCTTTCTTT; CDR3aa: CASSDFLATNTEAFF
v_gene: TRBV6-1; d_gene: -; abundance: -; j_gene: TRBJ1-2; CDR3nt: TGTGCCAGCAGAGGGGCCGATCTTTATGGCTACACCTTC; CDR3aa: CASRGADLYGYTF
v_gene: TRBV7-6; d_gene: -; abundance: -; j_gene: TRBJ2-3; CDR3nt: TGTGCCAGCAGCTCGGGACTGTCAAGCACAGATACGCAGTATTTT; CDR3aa: CASSSGLSSTDTQYF
v_gene: TRBV28; d_gene: -; abundance: -; j_gene: TRBJ2-6; CDR3nt: TGTGCCAGCAGTTTATTGTCAGGAGGGGCCAACGTCCTGACTTTC; CDR3aa: CASSLLSGGANVLTF
v_gene: TRBV28; d_gene: TRBD1; abundance: -; j_gene: TRBJ2-7; CDR3nt: TGTGCCAGCAGTCCCGGACAGGGGAGCGAGCAGTACTTC; CDR3aa: CASSPGQGSEQYF
v_gene: TRBV7-6; d_gene: -; abundance: few; j_gene: TRBJ1-1; CDR3nt: TGTGCCAGCAGCCTAAAGGCCTCGGGGTCTGAAGCTTTCTTT; CDR3aa: CASSLKASGSEAFF
v_gene: TRBV24-1; d_gene: TRBD1; abundance: -; j_gene: TRBJ1-2; CDR3nt: TGTGCCACCAGTGATTCTCGACAGGGGGCGAATGGCTACACCTTC; CDR3aa: CATSDSRQGANGYTF
v_gene: TRBV29-1; d_gene: -; abundance: -; j_gene: TRBJ1-2; CDR3nt: TGCAGCGTTGATGAGAGTTTCTATGGCTACACCTTC; CDR3aa: CSVDESFYGYTF
v_gene: TRBV7-9; d_gene: -; abundance: -; j_gene: TRBJ2-1; CDR3nt: TGTGCCAGCATCCCCACAGGGGGCGGGAGGCGTGAGCAGTTCTTC; CDR3aa: CASIPTGGGRREQFF
v_gene: TRBV27; d_gene: -; abundance: -; j_gene: TRBJ1-1; CDR3nt: TGTGCCAGCACCCTCAGGGGCTCGGGGAACACTGAAGCTTTCTTT; CDR3aa: CASTLRGSGNTEAFF
v_gene: TRBV30; d_gene: -; abundance: -; j_gene: TRBJ1-1; CDR3nt: TGTGCCTGGAGTTTGTACTCCTTGAACACTGAAGCTTTCTTT; CDR3aa: CAWSLYSLNTEAFF
v_gene: TRBV6-2/TRBV6-3; d_gene: TRBD1; abundance: -; j_gene: TRBJ1-1; CDR3nt: TGTGCCAGCAGTTACTATCCGGGACAGGGATTAAAAGCTTTCTTT; CDR3aa: CASSYYPGQGLKAFF
v_gene: TRBV9; d_gene: TRBD2; abundance: -; j_gene: TRBJ2-5; CDR3nt: TGTGCCAGCAGCGTATACGGGGGGGTACAAGAGACCCAGTACTTC; CDR3aa: CASSVYGGVQETQYF
v_gene: TRBV5-1; d_gene: TRBD1; abundance: -; j_gene: TRBJ2-5; CDR3nt: TGCGCCAGCAGCTTGGAAAGGGGACAGCGTCAAGAGACCCAGTACTTC; CDR3aa: CASSLERGQRQETQYF
v_gene: TRBV6-5; d_gene: -; abundance: -; j_gene: TRBJ1-1; CDR3nt: TGTGCCAGCAGTTACATAGACAGGCGGAACACTGAAGCTTTCTTT; CDR3aa: CASSYIDRRNTEAFF
v_gene: TRBV5-1; d_gene: -; abundance: -; j_gene: TRBJ1-5; CDR3nt: TGCGCCAGCAGCTTAGGACACTCAGATAGCAATCAGCCCCAGCATTTT; CDR3aa: CASSLGHSDSNQPQHF
v_gene: TRBV19; d_gene: TRBD2; abundance: -; j_gene: TRBJ2-1; CDR3nt: TGTGCCAGTAACGGACTAGCGGGGGGGCGTAATGAGCAGTTCTTC; CDR3aa: CASNGLAGGRNEQFF
v_gene: TRBV6-1; d_gene: TRBD2; abundance: -; j_gene: TRBJ2-7; CDR3nt: TGTGCCAGCAGTGAACGACTAGCGGGAGTATCCGAGCAGTACTTC; CDR3aa: CASSERLAGVSEQYF
v_gene: TRBV10-3; d_gene: -; abundance: -; j_gene: TRBJ1-1; CDR3nt: TGTGCCATCAGTGAGTACCTCGGGAGGAACACTGAAGCTTTCTTT; CDR3aa: CAISEYLGRNTEAFF
v_gene: TRBV12-5; d_gene: TRBD1; abundance: -; j_gene: TRBJ1-1; CDR3nt: TGTGCTAGTGGTCGAGACAGGGGGCGGACTGAAGCTTTCTTT; CDR3aa: CASGRDRGRTEAFF
v_gene: TRBV7-2; d_gene: -; abundance: -; j_gene: TRBJ1-1; CDR3nt: TGTGCCAGCAGCTTAGTGGCGGAAACTGAAGCTTTCTTT; CDR3aa: CASSLVAETEAFF
v_gene: TRBV14; d_gene: TRBD2; abundance: -; j_gene: TRBJ2-5; CDR3nt: TGTGCCAGCAGCCCCCTTGGGGGGGACCCCCAAGAGACCCAGTACTTC; CDR3aa: CASSPLGGDPQETQYF
v_gene: TRBV12-3/TRBV12-4; d_gene: -; abundance: -; j_gene: TRBJ2-1; CDR3nt: TGTGCCAGCAGTTTGGTCACTTACAATGAGCAGTTCTTC; CDR3aa: CASSLVTYNEQFF
v_gene: TRBV5-4; d_gene: -; abundance: -; j_gene: TRBJ2-2; CDR3nt: TGTGCCAGCAGCTTGGACCGCAAGATACGGGCCGGGGAGCTGTTTTTT; CDR3aa: CASSLDRKIRAGELFF
v_gene: TRBV28; d_gene: -; abundance: -; j_gene: TRBJ1-2; CDR3nt: TGTGCCAGCAGTTTAGTACAGGGTATACATGGCTACACCTTC; CDR3aa: CASSLVQGIHGYTF
v_gene: TRBV5-1; d_gene: TRBD1; abundance: -; j_gene: TRBJ1-6; CDR3nt: TGCGCCAGCAGCCAACGTCCGCGGACAGGGGATTCACCCCTCCACTTT; CDR3aa: CASSQRPRTGDSPLHF
v_gene: TRBV7-6; d_gene: TRBD2; abundance: few; j_gene: TRBJ2-1; CDR3nt: TGTGCCAGCAGCTCGGAAGGAGGACTAGCGGGAGTCGGCCAGCAGTTCTTC; CDR3aa: CASSSEGGLAGVGQQFF
v_gene: TRBV28; d_gene: TRBD2; abundance: -; j_gene: TRBJ2-1; CDR3nt: TGTGCCAGCAGCCCACTAGCGGGAGGGCCGTCCTCCTACAATGAGCAGTTCTTC; CDR3aa: CASSPLAGGPSSYNEQFF
v_gene: TRBV5-1; d_gene: -; abundance: -; j_gene: TRBJ2-7; CDR3nt: TGCGCCAGCAGTTCAGGGGCCTACGAGCAGTACTTC; CDR3aa: CASSSGAYEQYF
v_gene: TRBV7-9; d_gene: TRBD1; abundance: -; j_gene: TRBJ2-7; CDR3nt: TGTGCCAGCAGCTCGAGCTCGGACAGGGTAGACTACGAGCAGTACTTC; CDR3aa: CASSSSSDRVDYEQYF
v_gene: TRBV5-4; d_gene: TRBD2; abundance: -; j_gene: TRBJ2-2; CDR3nt: TGTGCCAGCAGCTCGGGGGGTTTAAACACCGGGGAGCTGTTTTTT; CDR3aa: CASSSGGLNTGELFF
v_gene: TRBV9; d_gene: -; abundance: -; j_gene: TRBJ1-1; CDR3nt: TGTGCCAGCGGAGTGGGGCAGAACACTGAAGCTTTCTTT; CDR3aa: CASGVGQNTEAFF
v_gene: TRBV7-2; d_gene: TRBD1; abundance: once; j_gene: TRBJ1-2; CDR3nt: TGTGCCAGCAGCTTAGCCAGGGGGTCTGGCTACACCTTC; CDR3aa: CASSLARGSGYTF
v_gene: TRBV30; d_gene: -; abundance: -; j_gene: TRBJ1-2; CDR3nt: TGTGCCTGGAGTGTGTCCGGTGACTATGGCTACACCTTC; CDR3aa: CAWSVSGDYGYTF
v_gene: TRBV19; d_gene: -; abundance: -; j_gene: TRBJ1-1; CDR3nt: TGTGCCAGTCTCGACAAACACGGGGGTCACACTGAAGCTTTCTTT; CDR3aa: CASLDKHGGHTEAFF
v_gene: TRBV4-3; d_gene: TRBD1; abundance: -; j_gene: TRBJ1-2; CDR3nt: TGCGCCAGCAGCCAGAACAGGGGAAACTATGGCTACACCTTC; CDR3aa: CASSQNRGNYGYTF
v_gene: TRBV7-9; d_gene: -; abundance: -; j_gene: TRBJ1-1; CDR3nt: TGTGCCAGCAGCCTGACAGTGAACACTGAAGCTTTCTTT; CDR3aa: CASSLTVNTEAFF
v_gene: TRBV19; d_gene: TRBD1; abundance: once; j_gene: TRBJ2-2; CDR3nt: TGTGCCAGTAGTGATCGACAGGGGGCGCGTTGGGAGCTGTTTTTT; CDR3aa: CASSDRQGARWELFF
v_gene: TRBV5-1; d_gene: TRBD1; abundance: -; j_gene: TRBJ1-4; CDR3nt: TGCGCCAGCAGCTCAACAGGGGGCAGCGATGAAAAACTGTTTTTT; CDR3aa: CASSSTGGSDEKLFF
v_gene: TRBV20-1; d_gene: TRBD1; abundance: -; j_gene: TRBJ1-5; CDR3nt: TGCAGTGCTAGTCAGGGACAGAATCAGCCCCAGCATTTT; CDR3aa: CSASQGQNQPQHF
v_gene: TRBV14; d_gene: -; abundance: -; j_gene: TRBJ1-6; CDR3nt: TGTGCCAGCAGCCATTGGGCCGTGGCGAGCTCCTATAATTCACCCCTCCACTTT; CDR3aa: CASSHWAVASSYNSPLHF
v_gene: TRBV14; d_gene: TRBD1; abundance: -; j_gene: TRBJ2-5; CDR3nt: TGTGCCAGCGGAACCGATGGGGACAGCCAAGAGACCCAGTACTTC; CDR3aa: CASGTDGDSQETQYF